Following are 17 T cell receptor beta chains from one sample sequenced in a study of shared clonotypes between healthy human individuals. Profiled with immunoSEQ multiplex PCR; TCRdb holds only in-frame clones, not every one. This sample yields 550,000 to 850,000 clones, of which 72% are seen a single time; approximately 1.7% belongs to the top ten. The material sequenced was memory CD4+ T cells sorted from blood. Subset of the sample: CD45RA-negative fraction. The origin of the receptors is a woman aged 25 to 39 in good health.

The rearrangement uses TRBV21-1 and TRBJ2-7; the table's TRBD2 call for D was not verified on the DNA. TRBV21-1 is a pseudogene. This CDR3 comprises 15 residues. CDR3 bases: TGTGCCAGCAGCAAAAAGAGCGGGGTCTCCTACGAGCAGTACTTC. It translates to CASSKKSGVSYEQYF.

This chain connects TRBV9 to TRBJ2-6; 7 positions agree with TRBD1. Germline V CDR1 and CDR2: SGDLS, YYNGEE. V was pared by 0 bases and J by 0 bases, with 6 bases of the junction left unmatched. CDR3 length: 18 residues. Here the CDR3 DNA reads TGTGCCAGCAGCGTAGACGACAGGGTAATCTCTGGGGCCAACGTCCTGACTTTC. Encoded protein: CASSVDDRVISGANVLTF.

In its sample, this clone was seen once. The CDR3 loop is CASSRTGGGGGYTF. CDR3 nucleotides: TGTGCCAGCAGCCGCACAGGGGGTGGGGGTGGCTACACCTTC. The chain employs TRBV7-6 and TRBJ1-2; 8 positions match TRBD1. The CDR3 sequence is 14 residues long. Per the germline V gene, CDR1 is SGHVS and CDR2 is FNYEAQ. The junction had 9 bases not matched to a gene; V was cut back by 5 bases and J by 7 bases.

The sample holds one count of this clone. This CDR3 reads CASSQGSGNTEAFF. In DNA, the CDR3 is TGCGCCAGCAGCCAAGGATCGGGGAACACTGAAGCTTTCTTT. This chain joins TRBV5-1 and TRBJ1-1, with D hard to call. The CDR3 runs to 14 residues. The germline V gene has CDR1 SGHRS and CDR2 YFSETQ. The V gene lost 4 bases and the J gene lost 1 base, with 11 bases spanning the gap.

A remark on this clone: Here the CDR3 omits its conserved ending phenylalanine or tryptophan, so a read error is the likely source. The chain uses TRBV2 and TRBJ1-2; D possibly corresponds to TRBD1 (5 bases). The germline V gene encodes CDR1 SNHLY and CDR2 FYNNEI. V was clipped by 3 bases and J by 2 bases, with 10 bases between them. There are 14 residues in the CDR3. CDR3 loop: CASSDRGLNYGYTL. As DNA, the CDR3 is TGTGCCAGCAGTGATAGGGGCCTCAACTATGGCTACACCCTC.

The chain joins TRBV18 to TRBJ1-3, with 9 bases matching TRBD1. This CDR3 has 16 residues. Germline V CDR1 and CDR2: KGHSH, LQKENI. With V trimmed by 5 bases and J by 0 bases, 5 bases remained unmatched. CDR3 sequence reads: CASSVTGGSSGNTIYF. In DNA, the CDR3 is TGTGCCAGCTCAGTCACAGGGGGCTCCTCTGGAAACACCATATATTTT.

The chain employs TRBV5-1 and TRBJ2-5; 7 bases are shared with TRBD1. The DNA end is a closer match to TRBJ2-7, so the J assignment may be wrong. CDR1 SGHRS and CDR2 YFSETQ come from the germline V gene. The CDR3 runs to 14 residues. CDR3 DNA: TGCGCCAGCAGCCAGGGACAGCGAGACTACGAGCAGTACTTC. Encoded protein: CASSQGQRDYEQYF.

The chain is built from TRBV7-9 and TRBJ2-7; perhaps TRBD2 as D (7 bases). The CDR3 runs to 15 residues. V was pared by 5 bases and J by 4 bases, with 18 bases between. CDR1 is SEHNR, CDR2 FQNEAQ, per germline (reference sequence). CDR3 in DNA: TGTGCCAGCAGCCTCGAGGGGGGGAGATGGTACGAGCAGTACTTC. Encoded protein: CASSLEGGRWYEQYF.

The gene calls are TRBV19 and TRBJ1-5; TRBD1 is a possible D gene (5 bases). The CDR3 loop spans 13 amino acids. CDR1 is LNHDA, CDR2 SQIVND, per germline (reference sequence). The ends were cut back, 11 bases at V and 3 bases at J, with 14 bases in the middle. The CDR3 is CAAGTVNNQPQHF. CDR3 coding DNA: TGTGCCGCCGGGACGGTCAACAATCAGCCCCAGCATTTT.

V is TRBV11-1 and J is TRBJ2-5, with a possible D match to TRBD1 (6 bases). The ends were cut back, 1 base at V and 5 bases at J, with 14 bases in the middle. CDR1 is SGHAT and CDR2 is FQDESV in the germline V gene (reference sequence). This CDR3 region has 15 residues. The CDR3 region is CASSLVGDQGETQYF. In nucleotides, the CDR3 is TGTGCCAGCAGCTTAGTGGGGGATCAGGGGGAGACCCAGTACTTC.

The rearrangement joins TRBV7-6 to TRBJ2-3; D call uncertain. The CDR3 consists of 14 residues. V was clipped by 1 base and J by 0 bases, with 5 bases between them. The germline V gene encodes CDR1 SGHVS and CDR2 FNYEAQ. CDR3 loop: CASSLGVSTDTQYF. The CDR3 DNA sequence: TGTGCCAGCAGCTTAGGGGTTAGCACAGATACGCAGTATTTT.

The chain carries TRBV10-2 and TRBJ2-7, with 9 bases aligning to TRBD2. The germline V gene has CDR1 WSHSY and CDR2 SAAADI. The CDR3 is 15 amino acids. The ends lost 0 bases at V and 3 bases at J; junction bases unmatched: 3. CDR3: CASSESRTSVYEQYF. The CDR3 DNA is TGCGCCAGCAGTGAGTCCCGGACTAGCGTCTACGAGCAGTACTTC.

The chain uses TRBV2 and TRBJ2-5; 11 bases match TRBD2. Germline CDR1 SNHLY, CDR2 FYNNEI. V dropped 8 bases and J dropped 4; count of bases not matched to a gene: 18. The CDR3 sequence is 18 residues long. DNA of the CDR3: TGTGCCAGCTCGGTTGGGCTAGCGGGAGGAGGGGTCTTAGAGACCCAGTACTTC. Its protein product is CASSVGLAGGGVLETQYF.

This rearrangement joins TRBV5-4 to TRBJ1-2; maybe TRBD1 (6 bases). The CDR3 is 14 amino acids. Germline assignment: CDR1 SGHNT and CDR2 YYREEE (reference sequence). V was shortened by 2 bases and J by 1 base, with 9 bases between the two germline ends. CDR3 DNA sequence: TGTGCCAGCAGCTTCGGACAGCGTAACTATGGCTACACCTTC. Protein sequence: CASSFGQRNYGYTF. The complete variable domain, with remaining parts taken from reference TRBV5-4 and TRBJ1-2, reads ETGVTQSPTHLIKTRGQQVTLRCSSQSGHNTVSWYQQALGQGPQFIFQYYREEENGRGNFPPRFSGLQFPNYSSELNVNALELDDSALYLCASSFGQRNYGYTFGSGTRLTVV.

This clone was picked up a small number of times. The chain links TRBV30 to TRBJ2-7, with a possible D match to TRBD2 (5 bases). Germline V gene data show CDR1 as GTSNPN and CDR2 as SVGIG (reference sequence). Trimming took off 7 bases at V and 2 bases at J, with 15 bases between the two ends. This CDR3 is 13 amino acids long. The CDR3, as DNA: TGTGCCTCCTCCCCGGGGAAGGCCTACGAGCAGTACTTC. Residues: CASSPGKAYEQYF.

V and J are TRBV6-1 and TRBJ2-7; TRBD2 agrees at 7 bases. V was clipped by 8 bases and J by 3 bases; unmatched bases: 4. Germline V gives CDR1 MNHNS, CDR2 SASEGT. The CDR3 is made up of 12 amino acids. This CDR3 reads CASRGSGYEQYF. CDR3 nucleotides: TGTGCCAGCCGCGGGAGCGGCTACGAGCAGTACTTC.

The chain couples TRBV28 to TRBJ2-1; possibly TRBD2 for D (6 bases). Germline CDR1 is MDHEN and CDR2 is SYDVKM. This CDR3 is built from 11 residues. Trimming cost V 3 bases and J 16 bases, with 13 bases left between them. In nucleotides, the CDR3 is TGTGCCAGCAGTTTGCGGGATCGGGACTTCTTC. Translated, it gives CASSLRDRDFF.